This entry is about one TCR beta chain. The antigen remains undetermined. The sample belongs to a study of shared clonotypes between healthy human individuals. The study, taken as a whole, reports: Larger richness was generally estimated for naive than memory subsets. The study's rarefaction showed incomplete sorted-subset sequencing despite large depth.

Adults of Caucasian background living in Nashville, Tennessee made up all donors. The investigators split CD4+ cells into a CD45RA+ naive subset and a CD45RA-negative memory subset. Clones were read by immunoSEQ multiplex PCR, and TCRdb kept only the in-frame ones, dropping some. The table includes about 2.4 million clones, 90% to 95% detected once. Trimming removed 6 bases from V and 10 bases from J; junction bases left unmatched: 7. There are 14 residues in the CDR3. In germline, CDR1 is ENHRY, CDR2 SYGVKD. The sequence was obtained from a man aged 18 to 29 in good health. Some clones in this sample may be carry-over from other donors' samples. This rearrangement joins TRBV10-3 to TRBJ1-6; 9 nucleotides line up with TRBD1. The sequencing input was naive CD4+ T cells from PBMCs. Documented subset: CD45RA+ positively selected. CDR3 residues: CAIRWGQGGSPLHF. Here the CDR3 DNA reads TGTGCCATCAGGTGGGGACAGGGTGGCTCACCCCTCCACTTT.